This T cell receptor (beta chain) was identified in a study of cytomegalovirus exposure and HLA in healthy donors. Whole-study results and caveats: Associated with cytomegalovirus, according to the listing, were some 180 TCR beta chains.

The donors were healthy bone marrow donors. As concerns this clone: Its antigen is undetermined.

The PCR employed 60 Vbeta primers together with 13 Jbeta primers. The protocol was immunoSEQ multiplex PCR, while the TCRdb copy is restricted to in-frame clones and leaves out a portion. The repertoire has some 140,000 clones, roughly 77% of them found once; the top ten carry 2.5% to 3.5%. This TCR came from a female donor in good health and CMV-seronegative. The sequenced sample was PBMCs.

The DNA for the CDR3 is TGTGCCAGCAGCGCCTCTTCTGGGGGGATCGGGGCGTACACTGAAGCTTTCTTT. Translating gives CASSASSGGIGAYTEAFF. This sequence joins TRBV7-6 and TRBJ1-1; D possibly corresponds to TRBD1 (5 bases). Trimming shortened V by 5 bases and J by 3 bases, and 25 bases separated the two germline ends. CDR1 SGHVS and CDR2 FNYEAQ come from the germline V gene. This CDR3 has 18 amino acids.